The sequence of this TCR beta chain was determined in a study of T cells in Graves' hyperthyroidism and ophthalmopathy (dated by TCRdb to the late 2010s). Background on the whole study: Peripheral blood was collected at initial diagnosis, before any treatment. Prospective prediction of ophthalmopathy was tested in an independent validation cohort of about 19 hyperthyroidism patients and 17 patients who later progressed to ophthalmopathy. After blood sampling, hyperthyroidism patients were treated with methimazole at a starting dose of 30 mg daily, and ophthalmopathy patients were treated with high-dose intravenous methylprednisolone. The paper describes TCR Vbeta CDR3 sequencing of some 130 peripheral blood samples, made up of around 41 ophthalmopathy patients, 70 to 80 hyperthyroidism patients and around 17 progressor patients. In more than 5 Graves' hyperthyroidism patients, the study also compared T-cell repertoires from thyroid tissue with T-cell repertoires from blood. The roughly 99 discovery patients were divided at random into training and test sets in a 7:3 ratio. To identify TCR V-J signatures that set the groups apart, the researchers used a discovery cohort of about a hundred patients, made up of 40 to 45 with Graves' ophthalmopathy and some 55 with stable Graves' hyperthyroidism.

Details on this clonotype: What this receptor recognizes is not known. No quality values exist for individual bases; no much larger clone is one base distant.

The TCR beta CDR3 regions were amplified from the RNA transcripts. The first round of RT-PCR for the TCR CDR3 was performed with the HTBI primer set and the Qiagen OneStep RT-PCR kit. Libraries were constructed in a second round of multiplex PCR, after which size selection and purification were carried out. Sequencing of the libraries was done on an Illumina HiSeq2000 using paired-end 100 bp reads. Processing in the source paper ran as follows. SOAPnuke was used to process the raw data, removing reads that contained adapters or uncalled bases, had a mean Phred below 15, or lacked an exact match to the constant primer or identifier. High-quality paired reads were merged with COPE v1.2.5, and unique nucleotide sequences were defined as clonotypes. MiTCR v1.1 was used to align the clonotypes against IMGT TRBV, TRBD and TRBJ reference segments. The analysis included only V-J combinations with a frequency above 0.0001, which together covered 99.2% of the repertoires. A TCS score was defined as the ratio between F50 (clonal expansion) and ExV (chaos), using BLOSUM62-based TCRdist between CDR3 peptides within each V-J. Welch's t-statistics and random forest reduced just over 500 V-J features to 13, which were used in a naive Bayes classifier (R e1071). TCRdb cleaned the public reads at Q25 with fastp, built clones with MiXCR and kept in-frame beta chains. When rows share a CDR3 protein, they turn into one entry using the most common DNA and genes. Clone size and V and J calls follow TCRdb, not the original study. This sample has fewer than 450,000 distinct CDR3 sequences in its table, and approximately 16% of those were observed once. Roughly 20% of the sample lies in the top ten.

Study-level results and caveats: A model built on a 13 V-J signature distinguished ophthalmopathy from stable hyperthyroidism, reaching over 85% sensitivity and about 81% specificity in cross-validation and 80%/75% in testing. Most expanded thyroid clonotypes (frequency above 0.001) were also detected in blood, suggesting blood repertoires may reflect thyroid immune responses. During validation, the model predicted progression to ophthalmopathy a median of roughly six months ahead of onset, with almost 71% sensitivity and 72% to 80% specificity. No statistical method was used to set the sample size in advance, and investigators knew the group allocation.

V loses 4 bases of germline sequence and J loses 2 bases, and the interval between the two ends is 14 bases. From a lookup of the germline V gene, CDR1 and CDR2 are SGHRS and YFSETQ. The CDR3 has 15 amino acids, counting the end cysteine and phenylalanine. Only the CDR3 DNA stays, 45 bases, in frame from base 1. In the ophthalmopathy patients, disease was moderately to severely active, with a Clinical Activity Score of 3 or more, a NOSPECS grade of 4 or more, and a duration of less than 3 months. Exclusion was applied to patients with uncontrolled infections, other autoimmune diseases, pregnancy or lactation. Diagnoses were based on clinical symptoms, serum thyroxine and TRAb, thyroid ultrasound and orbital computed tomography. PBMCs were separated from 10 ml of fresh peripheral blood using Ficoll-Paque density gradient centrifugation. Total RNA was extracted using Trizol reagent, and RNA quality was assessed on an Agilent 2100 Bioanalyzer.

The receptor was isolated from a woman aged 60-75 years with Graves' ophthalmopathy. Sequencing was performed on blood. The rearranged segments are TRBV5-1 and TRBJ2-3; the D gene is perhaps TRBD2, from 5 matching bases. In nucleotides, the sequence is TGCGCCAGCAGCCCGGAGAGCGGAAACACAGATACGCAGTATTTT. This encodes CASSPESGNTDTQYF.